Listed here are 25 T cell receptor beta chains from one sample, sequenced in a study of CD8 T cells in ankylosing spondylitis. TCRdb re-called the 5' RACE reads through MiXCR, storing one row per CDR3 protein. Here the sample spans approximately 260,000 distinct CDR3 sequences, about 18% being singletons. The sequenced sample was blood, either unsorted or a sorted T cell fraction (not recorded which). Every receptor here comes from a male donor with ankylosing spondylitis or in good health (not recorded which).

The CDR3 sequence: CAISDQGRTSLEQYF. The CDR3 DNA sequence: TGTGCCATCAGTGACCAGGGGCGCACGTCTCTCGAGCAGTACTTC. The chain is built from TRBV10-3 and TRBJ2-7; a possible D gene is TRBD1 (6 bases). Germline CDR1 reads ENHRY; CDR2 reads SYGVKD. Trimming took 3 bases from V and 6 from J, leaving 18 bases between them. This CDR3 spans 15 amino acids.

The table lists this clonotype with a few counts. This chain uses TRBV12-3 or TRBV12-4 with TRBJ2-3; no definite D call. This CDR3 has 13 residues. V was shortened by 5 bases and J by 2 bases, with 8 bases between the two germline ends. The CDR3 spells CASSLLDTDTQYF. The CDR3 DNA is TGTGCCAGCAGTCTGTTAGACACAGATACGCAGTATTTT.

V is TRBV3-1 and J is TRBJ2-7; 9 bases map to TRBD1. The CDR3 has 13 residues. With 8 bases clipped from V and 1 base from J, the junction kept 3 bases outside the gene matches. Germline V CDR1 and CDR2: LGHDT, YNNKEL (reference sequence). The CDR3: CASWDRVSYEQYF. The CDR3 DNA sequence: TGTGCCAGCTGGGACAGGGTATCCTACGAGCAGTACTTC.

This chain links TRBV7-3 with TRBJ1-2; the match to TRBD1 covers 8 bases. Germline V gene sequence: CDR1 SGHTA, CDR2 FQGTGA. V was pared by 0 bases and J by 5 bases, with 8 bases of the junction left unmatched. The CDR3 has 16 residues. This chain's CDR3 is CASSLTGTGVPYGYTF. As DNA, the CDR3 is TGTGCCAGCAGCTTAACCGGGACAGGTGTTCCTTATGGCTACACCTTC.

The V gene is TRBV4-1, the J gene TRBJ2-7; 8 bases are a match to TRBD1. The V gene end was trimmed by 4 bases and the J gene end by 3 bases; junction bases not matched to a gene: 8. Germline assignment: CDR1 MGHRA and CDR2 YSYEKL. This CDR3 region has 15 residues. In nucleotides, the CDR3 is TGCGCCAGCAGCCCTCCGGGACAGGAGAGCTACGAGCAGTACTTC. Translating it yields CASSPPGQESYEQYF.

V is TRBV20-1 and J is TRBJ2-5; 7 positions match TRBD1. The CDR3 extends over 15 amino acids. Germline CDR1 reads DFQATT; CDR2 reads SNEGSKA (reference sequence). V shed 5 bases and J 2 bases; nucleotides not matched to a gene: 11. The CDR3 sequence is CSAPPSDRVQETQYF. The CDR3 bases are TGCAGTGCTCCCCCAAGCGACAGGGTGCAAGAGACCCAGTACTTC.

CDR3 DNA: TGTGCCAGCAGTTATTCTAGCAGCCTTCAAGAGACCCAGTACTTC. Its protein is CASSYSSSLQETQYF. This chain joins TRBV6-2 or TRBV6-3 and TRBJ2-5; weak D call: TRBD2 (5 bases). Trimming stripped 3 bases from V and 2 bases from J, with 13 bases between. Germline V lookup: CDR1 MNHEY, CDR2 SVGEGT. This CDR3 is built from 15 residues.

The chain joins TRBV29-1 to TRBJ2-7, with D perhaps assigned TRBD1 or TRBD2 (7 bases each). Germline CDR1 SQVTM, CDR2 ANQGSEA. The ends were cut back, 2 bases at V and 7 bases at J, with 15 bases in the middle. This CDR3 contains 13 residues. The CDR3 coding sequence is TGCAGCGTTGAAAGGGACTACAGGGGTGAGCAGTACTTC. It encodes CSVERDYRGEQYF.

The sample holds many counts of this clonotype. V is TRBV12-3 or TRBV12-4 and J is TRBJ1-1; no clear D. The V end lost 3 bases, the J end lost 0 bases, and 11 bases lay between the germline ends. CDR3 length: 15 amino acids. CDR3 DNA: TGTGCCAGCAGTTTTGTGGGCACTATGAACACTGAAGCTTTCTTT. Translated: CASSFVGTMNTEAFF.

In its sample, this clonotype was seen a few times. The V call is TRBV12-3 or TRBV12-4, the J call TRBJ2-5; 7 nucleotides agree with TRBD1. V was pared by 6 bases and J by 4 bases, with 8 bases of the junction left unmatched. This CDR3 is 14 amino acids long. The CDR3 sequence: CASREGQDPETQYF. Here the CDR3 DNA reads TGTGCCAGCAGGGAAGGACAGGACCCAGAGACCCAGTACTTC.

In this sample, this clonotype turned up a few times. J is TRBJ2-4 and V is TRBV5-1, with D unclear. CDR1 and CDR2 (germline): SGHRS, YFSETQ. The V gene lost 2 bases and the J gene lost 0 bases, with 6 bases spanning the gap. This CDR3 region has 14 residues. CDR3 sequence: CASSLTQAKNIQYF. For the CDR3, the DNA is TGCGCCAGCAGCTTAACACAAGCCAAAAACATTCAGTACTTC.

The V and J genes are TRBV29-1 and TRBJ2-5; TRBD1 matches 7 bases. V trimming: 7 bases; J trimming: 2 bases; junction bases outside the gene matches: 7. This CDR3 is 13 amino acids long. Germline V gene sequence: CDR1 SQVTM, CDR2 ANQGSEA. The CDR3 loop is CSAIQGVQETQYF. CDR3 DNA: TGCAGCGCTATCCAGGGGGTTCAAGAGACCCAGTACTTC.

This clonotype was seen a few times. The chain uses TRBV19 and TRBJ2-2; unclear D gene. V dropped 1 base and J dropped 1 base, with 7 bases sitting between them. This CDR3 contains 15 residues. Germline assignment: CDR1 LNHDA and CDR2 SQIVND (reference sequence). The DNA for the CDR3 is TGTGCCAGTAGTATAGGCCTACTGAACACCGGGGAGCTGTTTTTT. Its translation is CASSIGLLNTGELFF.

The chain is built from TRBV27 and TRBJ1-2; D ambiguous. V was pared by 5 bases and J by 3 bases, with 22 bases between. The CDR3 has 17 residues. Germline V gene data show CDR1 as MNHEY and CDR2 as SMNVEV (reference sequence). The CDR3, as DNA: TGTGCCAGCAGTCATATCTCTTTCGAGACTGTTTACTATGGCTACACCTTC. This encodes CASSHISFETVYYGYTF.

This clonotype was found a few times. This chain connects TRBV29-1 to TRBJ2-7; 7 nucleotides match TRBD1. Trimming cost V 4 bases and J 1 base; bases outside gene matches: 10. The germline gives CDR1 SQVTM, CDR2 ANQGSEA. The CDR3 has 15 residues. CDR3 in DNA: TGCAGCGTTGTTAACGGACAGGCTTTTTCCTACGAGCAGTACTTC. Encoded protein: CSVVNGQAFSYEQYF.

This clonotype was counted at least ten times. V and J are TRBV3-1 and TRBJ2-5; 10 nucleotides match TRBD2. The CDR3 is 13 residues long. The ends lost 7 bases at V and 3 bases at J; junction bases unmatched: 2. CDR1 is LGHDT, CDR2 YNNKEL, per germline (reference sequence). CDR3 in amino acids: CASTGLAEETQYF. CDR3 sequence (DNA): TGTGCCAGCACAGGACTAGCGGAAGAGACCCAGTACTTC.

A word on this clonotype: The junction departs from germline at one end; a sequencing error may be responsible. J is TRBJ2-7 and V is TRBV12-3 or TRBV12-4, with D possibly matching TRBD1 (6 bases). The CDR3 loop spans 15 amino acids. CDR3 region: CASSPTGGEGYAQYF. CDR3 DNA sequence: TGTGCCAGCAGTCCGACAGGCGGCGAAGGCTACGCGCAGTACTTC.

This chain uses TRBV4-3 with TRBJ2-2; no clear D gene. The CDR3 covers 15 residues. Germline V gene sequence: CDR1 LGHNA, CDR2 YSLEER. Trimming removed 4 bases from V and 10 bases from J, with 19 bases in between. CDR3 nucleotide sequence: TGCGCCAGCAGCCCCGCGTACCGGCAGGCTGAGGAGCTGTTTTTT. As protein: CASSPAYRQAEELFF.

Of note for this clonotype: One base away lies a much larger clone, so this may be a sequencing read error. The chain joins TRBV27 to TRBJ2-7, with 9 nucleotides matching TRBD1. Germline-derived CDR1 and CDR2 are MNHEY and SMNVEV (reference sequence). The CDR3 contains 13 residues. Trimming removed 6 bases from V and 0 bases from J; junction bases left unmatched: 0. CDR3 in DNA: TGTGCCAGCAGGGACAGGGGCTCCTACGAGCAGTACTTC. This encodes CASRDRGSYEQYF.

This clonotype was detected only a few times. The V call is TRBV4-1, the J call TRBJ2-3; TRBD2 matches at 11 bases. This CDR3 contains 16 residues. V trimming: 4 bases; J trimming: 1 base; junction bases outside the gene matches: 4. The V gene's germline CDR1 is MGHRA and CDR2 YSYEKL. CDR3 bases: TGCGCCAGCAGCCTCCTGGGACTAGCGGGCACAGATACGCAGTATTTT. It encodes CASSLLGLAGTDTQYF.

The chain has TRBV5-6 and TRBJ2-4; D remains unclear. Per germline, CDR1 SGHDT and CDR2 YYEEEE. Trimming left V 2 bases short and J 1 base short, with 19 bases between. This CDR3 comprises 18 residues. Written as DNA, the CDR3 is TGTGCCAGCAGCTTCAACCCACTGATAGATGTGGCCAAAAACATTCAGTACTTC. Its translation is CASSFNPLIDVAKNIQYF.

In its sample, this clonotype was seen a few times. The chain is built from TRBV9 and TRBJ2-7; 7 bases match TRBD1. The CDR3 extends over 15 amino acids. Germline CDR1 SGDLS, CDR2 YYNGEE. With 0 bases clipped from V and 2 bases from J, the junction kept 5 bases outside the gene matches. CDR3 DNA: TGTGCCAGCAGCGTAGGGGGGCAGGGGGCCTACGAGCAGTACTTC. It yields the protein CASSVGGQGAYEQYF.

There are many counts of this clonotype. This chain joins TRBV20-1 and TRBJ2-3, with TRBD2 matching 9 bases. Germline CDR1 reads DFQATT; CDR2 reads SNEGSKA (reference sequence). Trimming at V came to 6 bases and at J to 2 bases, leaving 3 bases not matched to a gene. This CDR3 has 13 residues. This CDR3 is CSAGTSLTDTQYF. As DNA, the CDR3 is TGCAGTGCGGGGACTAGCCTCACAGATACGCAGTATTTT.

This clonotype was detected ten times or more. The chain couples TRBV4-1 to TRBJ1-1; D call uncertain. The V and J ends lost 1 base and 4 bases respectively, with 7 bases between them. The CDR3 is made up of 13 amino acids. CDR1 is MGHRA and CDR2 is YSYEKL in the germline V gene. DNA of the CDR3: TGCGCCAGCAGCCAAGCGACGAGCACTGAAGCTTTCTTT. Translation gives CASSQATSTEAFF.

The V and J genes are TRBV9 and TRBJ1-1; D is uncertain. The V gene's germline CDR1 is SGDLS and CDR2 YYNGEE. The ends were cut back, 3 bases at V and 6 bases at J, with 12 bases in the middle. The length of the CDR3 is 13 residues. The chain's CDR3 is CASSAGGGPEAFF. The DNA of the CDR3 is TGTGCCAGCAGCGCTGGAGGTGGACCTGAAGCTTTCTTT. The complete variable domain, with remaining parts taken from reference TRBV9 and TRBJ1-1, reads DSGVTQTPKHLITATGQRVTLRCSPRSGDLSVYWYQQSLDQGLQFLIQYYNGEERAKGNILERFSAQQFPDLHSELNLSSLELGDSALYFCASSAGGGPEAFFGQGTRLTVV.